This T cell receptor (beta chain) was sequenced for a study of monozygotic twins with cystic fibrosis. The study's findings and limits: Clonality was generally low (median around 0.009), higher in the most severe patients.

Profiled with immunoSEQ multiplex PCR; TCRdb holds only in-frame clones, not every one. The table has 35,000 or so clones, 75% to 90% seen once. The count of this clone is one. The antigen remains unidentified. The CDR3 length is 15 residues. The germline V gene encodes CDR1 MNHNS and CDR2 SASEGT. The V end was cut by 6 bases, the J end by 7 bases, with 20 bases between. This receptor was taken from a girl aged 2 to 10 with cystic fibrosis. This chain connects TRBV6-1 to TRBJ2-3; D may be TRBD1 or TRBD2 (6 bases each). The sample taken for sequencing was blood. The CDR3 DNA reads as TGTGCCAGCAGGGAGGGGGTCCTGGAGGGGAATACGCAGTATTTT. It specifies CASREGVLEGNTQYF.